This TCR beta chain was documented in a study of T cell responses to AZD1222 COVID-19 vaccine. V lost 11 bases to trimming and J lost 6 bases; unmatched junction nucleotides: 5. CDR1 MNHEY and CDR2 SVGAGI come from the germline V gene. This CDR3 region has 13 residues. This table comes from immunoSEQ multiplex PCR, and its TCRdb copy is limited to in-frame clones, with some not included. The top ten hold 1% to 1.5% of the sample, which has 150,000 to 200,000 clones, roughly nine tenths seen once. The receptor was isolated from an adult who received the AZD1222 COVID-19 vaccine. This chain links TRBV6-5 with TRBJ1-6; 9 positions match TRBD1. Sequences were derived from peripheral blood, sampled 28 days after the second AZD1222 dose. The CDR3 DNA reads TGTGCCGCAACAGGGGGCTTTAATTCACCCCTCCACTTT. Its translation: CAATGGFNSPLHF.